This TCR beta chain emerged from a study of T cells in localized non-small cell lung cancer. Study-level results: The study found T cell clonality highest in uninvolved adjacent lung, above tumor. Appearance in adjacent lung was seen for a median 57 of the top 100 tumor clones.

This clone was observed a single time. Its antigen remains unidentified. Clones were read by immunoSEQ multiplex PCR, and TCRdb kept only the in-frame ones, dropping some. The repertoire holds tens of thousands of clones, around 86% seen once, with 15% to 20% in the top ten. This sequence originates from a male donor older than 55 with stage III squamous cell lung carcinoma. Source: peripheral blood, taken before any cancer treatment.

The DNA for the CDR3 is TGTGCCAGCTCACCACCCCACAGGGCCACTGGAAACACCATATATTTT. Residues: CASSPPHRATGNTIYF. The chain is built from TRBV18 and TRBJ1-3, with D tentatively TRBD1 (6 bases). CDR3 size: 16 residues. Trimming cost V 0 bases and J 2 bases, with 11 bases left between them. CDR1 is KGHSH and CDR2 is LQKENI in the germline V gene.